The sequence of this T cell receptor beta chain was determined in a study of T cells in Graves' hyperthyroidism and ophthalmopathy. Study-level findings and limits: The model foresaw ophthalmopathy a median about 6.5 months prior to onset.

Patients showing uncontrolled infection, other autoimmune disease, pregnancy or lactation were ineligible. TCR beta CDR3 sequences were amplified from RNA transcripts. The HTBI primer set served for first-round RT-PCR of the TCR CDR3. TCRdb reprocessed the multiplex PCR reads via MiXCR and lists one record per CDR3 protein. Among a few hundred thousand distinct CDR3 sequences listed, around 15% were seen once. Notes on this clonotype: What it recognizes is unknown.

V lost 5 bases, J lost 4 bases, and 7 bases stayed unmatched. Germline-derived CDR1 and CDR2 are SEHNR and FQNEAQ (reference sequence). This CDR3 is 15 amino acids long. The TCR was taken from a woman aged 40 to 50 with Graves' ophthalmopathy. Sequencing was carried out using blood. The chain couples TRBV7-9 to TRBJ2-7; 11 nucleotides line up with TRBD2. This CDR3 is CASSPRSSGGYEQYF. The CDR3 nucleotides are TGTGCCAGCAGCCCCCGGTCTAGCGGGGGGTACGAGCAGTACTTC.